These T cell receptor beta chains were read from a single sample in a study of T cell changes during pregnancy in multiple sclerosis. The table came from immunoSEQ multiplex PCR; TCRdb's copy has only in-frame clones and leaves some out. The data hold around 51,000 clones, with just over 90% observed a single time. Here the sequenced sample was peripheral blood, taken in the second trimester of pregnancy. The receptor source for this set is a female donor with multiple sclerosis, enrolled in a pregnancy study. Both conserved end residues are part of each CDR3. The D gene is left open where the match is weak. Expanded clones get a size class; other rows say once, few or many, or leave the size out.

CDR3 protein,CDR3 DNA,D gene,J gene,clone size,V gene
CASRSYGGATEAFF,TGTGCCAGCAGATCCTACGGGGGGGCGACTGAAGCTTTCTTT,-,TRBJ1-1,-,TRBV28
CASSRLRTGGDEQYF,TGTGCCAGCAGCCGACTCCGGACAGGGGGTGACGAGCAGTACTTC,TRBD1,TRBJ2-7,-,TRBV7-2
CSVDSGQGSNYGYTF,TGCAGCGTTGATTCGGGACAGGGGTCTAACTATGGCTACACCTTC,TRBD1,TRBJ1-2,-,TRBV29-1
CSARDSYEQYF,TGCAGTGCTAGGGACAGTTACGAGCAGTACTTC,-,TRBJ2-7,-,TRBV20-1
CASSNDRGGNEQFF,TGTGCCAGCAGTAACGACAGGGGAGGCAATGAGCAGTTCTTC,TRBD1,TRBJ2-1,-,TRBV6-5
CASSVGLADNEQFF,TGTGCCAGCTCTGTGGGACTAGCGGACAATGAGCAGTTCTTC,TRBD2,TRBJ2-1,-,TRBV18
CASSLGVSPHEQYF,TGCGCCAGCAGCTTGGGTGTTAGTCCCCACGAGCAGTACTTC,-,TRBJ2-7,few,TRBV5-1
CASSSTGGIGGYTF,TGTGCCAGTAGTAGTACCGGGGGAATAGGGGGCTACACCTTC,-,TRBJ1-2,-,TRBV19
CASSQDKTGVDEQFF,TGCGCCAGCAGCCAAGATAAAACGGGAGTTGATGAGCAGTTCTTC,-,TRBJ2-1,-,TRBV4-3
CASNRGSGVNGDEQFF,TGTGCCAGCAACCGGGGGAGCGGGGTCAATGGGGATGAGCAGTTCTTC,TRBD2,TRBJ2-1,-,TRBV2
CASSRTGDGYTF,TGTGCCAGTAGTCGGACAGGGGATGGCTACACCTTC,TRBD1,TRBJ1-2,-,TRBV19
CASSGGSGEKLFF,TGTGCCAGCAGTGGAGGGTCGGGTGAAAAACTGTTTTTT,-,TRBJ1-4,-,TRBV6-1
CATSRDSGSSDEQYF,TGTGCCACCAGCAGAGATAGCGGGAGCTCCGACGAGCAGTACTTC,TRBD2,TRBJ2-7,-,TRBV15
CASSEPFGRQTGELFF,TGTGCCAGCAGTGAGCCGTTTGGGCGCCAGACCGGGGAGCTGTTTTTT,-,TRBJ2-2,-,TRBV6-1
CASSPGGVGYTF,TGTGCCAGCAGTCCGGGGGGGGTCGGCTACACCTTC,-,TRBJ1-2,-,TRBV7-9
CASSLPYIEQYF,TGTGCCAGCAGTTTACCCTATATCGAGCAGTACTTC,-,TRBJ2-7,-,TRBV28
CASSETNQPQHF,TGTGCCAGCAGTGAGACTAATCAGCCCCAGCATTTT,-,TRBJ1-5,-,TRBV6-5
CASSLKGASTDTQYF,TGTGCCAGCAGCTTAAAAGGGGCCAGCACAGATACGCAGTATTTT,-,TRBJ2-3,-,TRBV11-3
CASSSAGGVAYEQYF,TGTGCCAGCAGCTCAGCCGGGGGAGTTGCCTACGAGCAGTACTTC,-,TRBJ2-7,-,TRBV28
CASSLRGTGRAYEQYF,TGTGCCAGCAGCTTAAGGGGTACGGGCAGGGCCTACGAGCAGTACTTC,-,TRBJ2-7,-,TRBV7-8
CASSLGLAGDSYNEQFF,TGTGCCAGTAGTCTCGGACTAGCGGGAGATTCCTACAATGAGCAGTTCTTC,TRBD2,TRBJ2-1,-,TRBV19
CASSAPLSYIQYF,TGTGCCAGCAGTGCCCCATTAAGCTACATTCAGTACTTC,-,TRBJ2-4,-,TRBV6-5
CASSQTSATYNEQFF,TGTGCCAGCAGTCAGACTAGCGCCACCTACAATGAGCAGTTCTTC,TRBD2,TRBJ2-1,-,TRBV28